This TCR beta chain was recorded in a study of T cells in Graves' hyperthyroidism and ophthalmopathy. Study findings and constraints: A median around 6.8 months before onset, the model predicted ophthalmopathy. Blood samples included most of the expanded thyroid clonotypes exceeding 0.001. Using 13 V-J features, a model discriminated ophthalmopathy from stable hyperthyroidism.

A remark on this clonotype: The antigen remains undetermined.

Ophthalmopathy patients all had a Clinical Activity Score of at least 3, a NOSPECS grade of at least 4 and disease under 3 months old. TCR beta CDR3 sequences were amplified from RNA transcripts. The TCR CDR3 was amplified in a first-round RT-PCR using the HTBI primer set. TCRdb called the multiplex PCR reads again in MiXCR, with one record for every CDR3 protein. The table shows almost 500,000 distinct CDR3 sequences, with 20% to 25% occurring only once. Specimen: blood. The receptor's source is a woman between 65 and 79 years old with Graves' ophthalmopathy.

For the CDR3, the DNA is TGTGCCAGTAGTAATGGTCGGGGGCGTCAGCCCCAGCATTTT. This encodes CASSNGRGRQPQHF. The genes are TRBV19 and TRBJ1-5, with a weak D call TRBD1 (6 bases). V gave up 4 bases and J gave up 6 bases, with 13 bases separating them. CDR3 length: 14 residues. Germline CDR1 reads LNHDA; CDR2 reads SQIVND (reference sequence).